This T cell receptor (beta chain) was identified in a study of OX40 agonist ivuxolimab in advanced cancers. Broader study findings: Some of the nonresponding patients also showed low levels of normalized T-cell clonal expansion.

A note on this clone: As yet, its antigen is unknown.

Method: immunoSEQ multiplex PCR; TCRdb's copy keeps in-frame clones and lacks some. The sample has 60,000 to 95,000 clones, 85% seen once. This specimen was CD4+ or CD8+ T cells sorted from blood, taken in a trial of the OX40 agonist ivuxolimab. The clonotype originates from an adult with an advanced solid tumor such as melanoma, head and neck, liver or kidney cancer.

CDR3 bases: TGTGCCAGCAGCCAAATCTCGGGACAGGGGGCCTACGAGCAGTACTTC. Residues: CASSQISGQGAYEQYF. This chain connects TRBV4-2 to TRBJ2-7; 11 bases are a match to TRBD1. Germline V gene data show CDR1 as LGHNA and CDR2 as YNFKEQ. The CDR3 sequence is 16 residues long. V gave up 2 bases and J gave up 2 bases; unmatched junction bases: 5.